This TCR beta chain stems from a study of T cell changes during pregnancy in multiple sclerosis. After removal of 4 bases from V and 1 base from J, the junction contained 5 bases not matched to a gene. This CDR3 is built from 15 residues. In germline, CDR1 is MNHNS, CDR2 SASEGT. Libraries were prepared by immunoSEQ multiplex PCR; TCRdb keeps only in-frame clonotypes and omits some of them. The sample includes approximately 50,000 clones, about 90% of them seen just once. Sequencing used CD8+ T cells from peripheral blood mononuclear cells, obtained after pregnancy. The origin of this receptor is a female donor with multiple sclerosis, enrolled in a pregnancy study. The chain has TRBV6-1 and TRBJ2-7; 9 positions agree with TRBD1. The CDR3 here is CASSVSDRGSYEQYF. The CDR3 DNA sequence: TGTGCCAGCAGTGTATCGGACAGGGGATCCTACGAGCAGTACTTC.